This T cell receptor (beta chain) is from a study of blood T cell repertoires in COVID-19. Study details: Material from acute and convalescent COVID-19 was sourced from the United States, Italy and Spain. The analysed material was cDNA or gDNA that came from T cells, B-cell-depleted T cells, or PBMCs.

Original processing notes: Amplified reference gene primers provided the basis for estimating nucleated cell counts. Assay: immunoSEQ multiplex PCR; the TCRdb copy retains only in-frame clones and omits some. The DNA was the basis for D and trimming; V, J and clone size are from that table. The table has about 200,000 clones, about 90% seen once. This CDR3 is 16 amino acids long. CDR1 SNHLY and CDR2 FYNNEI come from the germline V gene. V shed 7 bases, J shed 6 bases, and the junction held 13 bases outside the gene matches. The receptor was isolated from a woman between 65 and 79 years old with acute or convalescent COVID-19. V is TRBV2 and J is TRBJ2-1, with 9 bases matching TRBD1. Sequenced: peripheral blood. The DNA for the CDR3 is TGTGCCAGCACCCCAGGCGCAGGACAGGGGACCAATGAGCAGTTCTTC. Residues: CASTPGAGQGTNEQFF.